This T cell receptor (beta chain) was profiled in a study of blood T cells in healthy people across ages. Findings of the study overall: Per million T cells, TCR beta diversity dropped about linearly as age rose.

Alongside a J-beta primer mix, a sample-barcoded 5' primer served in a second PCR lasting about 7 to 12 cycles. A tag from a template-switch adaptor with 12 random nucleotides marked each cDNA molecule. TCRdb ran MiXCR on the 5' RACE reads and lists one entry per CDR3 protein. In the table there are more than 1.4 million distinct CDR3 sequences, roughly 40% of which are singletons. On this clonotype itself: The antigen remains unidentified.

Extraction of total RNA produced a minimum of 6 micrograms from each sample. CDR1 and CDR2 (germline): SNHLY, FYNNEI. Trimming removed 5 bases from V and 6 bases from J; junction bases left unmatched: 6. The CDR3 contains 14 residues. The J gene is TRBJ1-4, the V gene TRBV2; the match to TRBD1 covers 7 bases. Material for sequencing was blood. The sequence was collected from a woman aged 18-30 years in good health. The CDR3 DNA is TGTGCCAGCAGTATAGACAGGGAGGATGAAAAACTGTTTTTT. Its translation is CASSIDREDEKLFF.